Reported below is one T cell receptor (beta chain). The data originate from a study of blood T cell repertoires in COVID-19. Some clones are missing from TCRdb's copy, which holds only in-frame ones; the method was immunoSEQ multiplex PCR. The sample has 200,000 to 250,000 clones; 83% are singletons. The clonotype comes from a woman aged 45-59 years who had been exposed to COVID-19. The sequenced sample consisted of PBMCs or T cells enriched from blood (not recorded which).

The CDR3 is CASSYRGVGEAFF. The CDR3 nucleotides read TGTGCCAGCAGCTACAGGGGTGTCGGTGAAGCTTTCTTT. The chain recombines TRBV7-2 with TRBJ1-1, with 7 positions matching TRBD1. Germline CDR1 reads SGHTA; CDR2 reads FQGNSA. J was trimmed by 7 bases and V by 4 bases; bases with no gene match: 6. This CDR3 contains 13 residues.